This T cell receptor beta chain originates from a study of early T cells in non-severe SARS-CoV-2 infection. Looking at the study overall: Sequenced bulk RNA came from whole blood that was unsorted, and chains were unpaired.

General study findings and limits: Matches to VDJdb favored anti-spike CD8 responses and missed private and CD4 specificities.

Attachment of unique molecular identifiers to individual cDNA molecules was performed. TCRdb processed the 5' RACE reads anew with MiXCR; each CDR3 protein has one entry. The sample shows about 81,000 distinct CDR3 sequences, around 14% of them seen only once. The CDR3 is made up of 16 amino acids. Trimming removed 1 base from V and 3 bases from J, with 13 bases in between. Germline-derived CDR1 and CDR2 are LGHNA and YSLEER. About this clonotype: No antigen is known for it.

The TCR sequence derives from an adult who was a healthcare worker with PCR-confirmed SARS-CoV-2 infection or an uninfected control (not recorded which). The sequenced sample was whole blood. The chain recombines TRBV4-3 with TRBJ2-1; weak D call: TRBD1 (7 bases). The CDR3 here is CASSQGPRGVYNEQFF. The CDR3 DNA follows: TGCGCCAGCAGCCAAGGCCCCAGGGGGGTCTACAATGAGCAGTTCTTC.